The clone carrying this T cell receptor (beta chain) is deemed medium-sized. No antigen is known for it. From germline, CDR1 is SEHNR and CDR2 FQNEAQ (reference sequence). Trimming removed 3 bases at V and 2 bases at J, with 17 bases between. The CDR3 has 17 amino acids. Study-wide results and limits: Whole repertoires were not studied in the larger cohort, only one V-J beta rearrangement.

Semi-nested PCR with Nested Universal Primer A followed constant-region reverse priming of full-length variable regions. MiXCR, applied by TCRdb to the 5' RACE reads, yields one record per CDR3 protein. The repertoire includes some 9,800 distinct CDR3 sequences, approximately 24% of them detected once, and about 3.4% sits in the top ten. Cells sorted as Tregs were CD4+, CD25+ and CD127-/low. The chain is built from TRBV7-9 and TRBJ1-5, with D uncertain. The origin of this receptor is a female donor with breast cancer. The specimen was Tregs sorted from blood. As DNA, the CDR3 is TGTGCCAGCAGCTTGGCCTTGGGCCTCGAGGGCAATCAGCCCCAGCATTTT. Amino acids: CASSLALGLEGNQPQHF. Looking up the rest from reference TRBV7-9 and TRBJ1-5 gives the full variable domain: DTGVSQNPRHKITKRGQNVTFRCDPISEHNRLYWYRQTLGQGPEFLTYFQNEAQLEKSRLLSDRFSAERPKGSFSTLEIQRTEQGDSAMYLCASSLALGLEGNQPQHFGDGTRLSIL.